This TCR beta chain was identified during a study of cytomegalovirus exposure and HLA in healthy donors. Overall study: Earlier work reported 110 million or so unique TCR beta sequences from about 200 million T cells.

Use of 60 Vbeta and 13 Jbeta primers characterized the PCR. The assay was immunoSEQ multiplex PCR, and TCRdb's table has in-frame clones only and misses some. The profile shows about 160,000 clones, 65% to 85% of them singletons. In germline, CDR1 is SGHAT, CDR2 FQNNGV. V lost 1 base and J 2 bases, leaving 6 bases between the germline ends. CDR3 length: 14 amino acids. The clonotype comes from a woman between 40 and 55 years old in good health and CMV-seropositive. The J gene is TRBJ1-5, the V gene TRBV11-2; D is uncertain. Source material: PBMCs. The CDR3 coding sequence is TGTGCCAGCAGCTTAGTGGCCGGCAATCAGCCCCAGCATTTT. Translated: CASSLVAGNQPQHF.